This T cell receptor (beta chain) was found in a study of metastatic and nonmetastatic thyroid tumors. Study details: Repertoire comparison spanned blood and tumor or nodule tissue of malignant and benign thyroid patients. The study, taken as a whole, reports: A significant increase in TCR beta diversity was reportedly seen in malignant thyroid tumors relative to benign nodules, in blood and tumor.

Until they underwent thyroid surgery, no patient had received any treatment. This clone is medium-sized (0.01 to 0.1%). Its antigen is unknown. With 7 bases clipped from V and 1 base from J, the junction kept 8 bases outside the gene matches. The CDR3 is 15 residues long. Germline lookup yields CDR1 MNHNS and CDR2 SASEGT. Original processing methods: Differences in CDR3 between clinicopathological groups were drawn on to build a classifier intended to discriminate distant-metastatic papillary thyroid cancer patients. With MiXCR, TCRdb called clones anew from the PCR reads. TCRdb's processing, not the study's, gives the V and J calls here. Here the sample spans approximately 40,000 clones, less than 25% being singletons.

Material: blood. This clonotype originated in a female donor with papillary thyroid cancer or a benign thyroid nodule (not recorded which). Some clones in this sample may be carry-over from other donors' samples. The chain links TRBV6-1 to TRBJ2-7; 9 nucleotides line up with TRBD2. The DNA for the CDR3 is TGTGCCAGCACCAAACAGACTAGCGGATCCTACGAGCAGTACTTC. The encoded protein is CASTKQTSGSYEQYF.